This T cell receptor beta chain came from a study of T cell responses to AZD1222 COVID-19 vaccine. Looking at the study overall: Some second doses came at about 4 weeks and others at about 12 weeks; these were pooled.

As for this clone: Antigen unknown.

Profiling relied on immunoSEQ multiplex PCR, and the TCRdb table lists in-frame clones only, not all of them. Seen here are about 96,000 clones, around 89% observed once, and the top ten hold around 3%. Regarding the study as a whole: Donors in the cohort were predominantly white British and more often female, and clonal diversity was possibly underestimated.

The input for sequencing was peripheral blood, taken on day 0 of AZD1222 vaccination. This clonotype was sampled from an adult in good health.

The CDR3 here is CASSQDRLRTSGRAEWADTQYF. The DNA for the CDR3 is TGTGCCAGCAGCCAAGATAGGTTGAGGACTAGCGGGAGGGCCGAGTGGGCAGATACGCAGTATTTT. The chain links TRBV3-1 (or the pseudogene TRBV3-2) to TRBJ2-3; 15 bases agree with TRBD2. Germline-derived CDR1 and CDR2 are LGHDT and YNNKEL (reference sequence). The CDR3 is made up of 22 amino acids. J was trimmed by 4 bases and V by 0 bases; bases with no gene match: 17.